Listed below are T cell receptor beta chains from one sample, sequenced in a study of siplizumab effects on memory and regulatory T cells. Repertoires were generated with immunoSEQ multiplex PCR, while TCRdb's copy carries only in-frame clones and drops some. There are tens of thousands of clones in the sample; roughly 96% occur only once, and 0.08% to 0.1% lies in the top ten. The material sequenced was naive CD8+ T cells sorted from blood. These receptors originate from a human donor in good health. The CDR3 runs from the conserved cysteine through the conserved F or W. Each record gives: clone size, D gene, V gene, J gene, CDR3 DNA, CDR3 protein. D genes are given only for firm matches. Rows give clone size only sometimes, using once, few, many, or a class for an expanded clone.

>NA|NA|TRBV27|TRBJ1-5
TGTGCCAGCAGTTTAGTGTCAGCCAGCAATCAGCCCCAGCATTTT
CASSLVSASNQPQHF
>NA|TRBD1|TRBV7-6|TRBJ2-7
TGTGCCAGCAGCATACAGGGGCCTTACGAGCAGTACTTC
CASSIQGPYEQYF
>once|NA|TRBV5-6|TRBJ2-7
TGTGCCAGCAGCTACGAAGAGGGCTACGAGCAGTACTTC
CASSYEEGYEQYF
>NA|NA|TRBV5-8|TRBJ1-2
TGTGCCAGCATCCCGCCAATAACCGGCGGTGGCTACACCTTC
CASIPPITGGGYTF
>NA|TRBD1|TRBV28|TRBJ2-3
TGTGCCGCCCGGACAGGGCGCTTCACAGATACGCAGTATTTT
CAARTGRFTDTQYF
>NA|NA|TRBV5-6|TRBJ2-5
TGTGCCACCACCTCTCAGTACCAAGAGACCCAGTACTTC
CATTSQYQETQYF
>NA|TRBD2|TRBV28|TRBJ2-7
TGTGCCAGCAGTTTACCCCCAAGGACTAGTTGGATGGGGCAGTACTTC
CASSLPPRTSWMGQYF
>once|NA|TRBV6-1|TRBJ1-2
TGTGCCAGCAGTGAAGCAGGTGGTAGCTATGGCTACACCTTC
CASSEAGGSYGYTF
>NA|NA|TRBV28|TRBJ2-7
TGTGCCAGCAGTTTGTACAGGGACTCCTACGAGCAGTACTTC
CASSLYRDSYEQYF
>NA|NA|TRBV7-9|TRBJ2-5
TGTGCCAGCAGCTTCGACGGCCAAGAGACCCAGTACTTC
CASSFDGQETQYF
>few|TRBD2|TRBV7-2|TRBJ2-3
TGTGCCAGCAGCGTCGGGACTAGCAGCACAGATACGCAGTATTTT
CASSVGTSSTDTQYF
>NA|NA|TRBV9|TRBJ1-2
TGTGCCAGCAGCGTAGACCTCAGGGGAGTCGCCTTC
CASSVDLRGVAF
>NA|NA|TRBV7-9|TRBJ2-1
TGTGCCAGCAGCTTCGTACAGGCCTCAAGCTCCTACAATGAGCAGTTCTTC
CASSFVQASSSYNEQFF
>NA|NA|TRBV7-9|TRBJ1-1
TGTGCCAGCAGCTTAGGACCGGGGTTAGGCACTGAAGCTTTCTTT
CASSLGPGLGTEAFF
>NA|TRBD2|TRBV12-5|TRBJ2-5
TGTGCTAGTGGTTTGGTAATGACACTAGCGTTTCCAGAGACCCAGTACTTC
CASGLVMTLAFPETQYF
>NA|TRBD1|TRBV7-2|TRBJ2-7
TGTGCCAGCAGCCCGGAGGACAGGGGGCACAACGAGCAGTACTTC
CASSPEDRGHNEQYF
>NA|NA|TRBV5-6|TRBJ1-4
TGTGCCAGCAGCTTGACGCAGGGCCCTAATGAAAAACTGTTTTTT
CASSLTQGPNEKLFF
>NA|NA|TRBV28|TRBJ2-7
TGTGCCAGCAGTCGACCCGGGACCGAGATCCTAGGGCAGTACTTC
CASSRPGTEILGQYF
>NA|TRBD1|TRBV11-3|TRBJ2-1
TGTGCCAGCAGCCCCGGGACAGCGTCCTACAATGAGCAGTTCTTC
CASSPGTASYNEQFF
>once|NA|TRBV19|TRBJ1-2
TGTGCCAGTAGTATCACACTGGCCGGGGATAGCTATGGCTACACCTTC
CASSITLAGDSYGYTF
>NA|NA|TRBV6-1|TRBJ1-2
TGTGCCAGCAGTGCACTCCTGGGGGGGGAAAACTATGGCTACACCTTC
CASSALLGGENYGYTF
>NA|NA|TRBV19|TRBJ1-1
TGTGCCAGTAGTATTCTCACGCCTAACACCGAAGCTTTCTTT
CASSILTPNTEAFF
>NA|TRBD2|TRBV13|TRBJ2-3
TGTGCCAGCAGTACGGGTAGCGGGGAGTACACAGATACGCAGTATTTT
CASSTGSGEYTDTQYF
>NA|NA|TRBV18|TRBJ2-7
TGTGCCAGCTCACCGATCTATTCACAGGGTGTCTACGAGCAGTACTTC
CASSPIYSQGVYEQYF
>NA|NA|TRBV5-1|TRBJ2-6
TGCGCCAGCAGCTTAAGCTCTGGGGCCAACGTCCTGACTTTC
CASSLSSGANVLTF
>NA|NA|TRBV13|TRBJ2-1
TGTGCCAGCAGCGATACTACCCTGGGCGGGTACAATGAGCAGTTCTTC
CASSDTTLGGYNEQFF
>NA|TRBD1|TRBV5-5|TRBJ2-7
TGTGCCAGCAGCTTGAACCGGGGACAGGGATTCTACGAGCAGTACTTC
CASSLNRGQGFYEQYF
>NA|NA|TRBV9|TRBJ2-3
TGTGCCAGCAGCGCAACACAGGGTATTGGAGATACGCAGTATTTT
CASSATQGIGDTQYF
>NA|NA|TRBV4-2|TRBJ1-2
TGTGCCAGCAGCCAAGATTATGGCTACACCTTC
CASSQDYGYTF
>NA|NA|TRBV5-6|TRBJ2-7
TGTGCCAGCAGCCTAACAGGGTGGGAGCAGTACTTC
CASSLTGWEQYF
>NA|NA|TRBV6-1|TRBJ1-3
TGTGCCAGCAGTGAACGGGAAGCCTCTGGAAACACCATATATTTT
CASSEREASGNTIYF
>NA|TRBD1|TRBV14|TRBJ1-2
TGTGCCAGCAGCGGGACAGTTTCCTATGGCTACACCTTC
CASSGTVSYGYTF
>NA|NA|TRBV5-1|TRBJ1-2
TGCGCCAGCAGCTTGGTAGGGGGATCTAACTATGGCTACACCTTC
CASSLVGGSNYGYTF
>NA|NA|TRBV7-2|TRBJ2-2
TGTGCCAGCAGTCCTGTGATAGGGGCCGGGGAGCTGTTTTTT
CASSPVIGAGELFF
>NA|NA|TRBV4-1|TRBJ2-1
TGCGCCAGCAGCCCTGGGCATGAGCAGTTCTTC
CASSPGHEQFF